This entry lists 10 T cell receptor beta chains sequenced from one sample in a study of memory CD4+ T cells and cytomegalovirus serostatus. The sort gate was single viable CD3+CD4+CD8-CD45RO+ cells for memory CD4+ T cells. Sequenced by immunoSEQ multiplex PCR; TCRdb stores in-frame clones only, minus some. Among tens of thousands of clones, around 80% were seen once, and the ten largest hold 0.77%. Input material: memory CD4+ T cells from blood. The receptor set was obtained from an adult in good health and CMV-seronegative.

The chain is built from TRBV6-6 and TRBJ1-4; 9 nucleotides align to TRBD1. V dropped 7 bases and J dropped 8; count of bases not matched to a gene: 14. The CDR3 covers 16 residues. Germline V gives CDR1 MNHNY, CDR2 SVGAGI (reference sequence). The DNA of the CDR3 is TGTGCCAGCAAGGGCGGGACAGGGTTGTCCGGGGAAAAACTGTTTTTT. Its translation is CASKGGTGLSGEKLFF.

This chain links TRBV2 with TRBJ2-5; tentatively, D is TRBD1 (5 bases). CDR1 is SNHLY, CDR2 FYNNEI, per germline. The V end was cut by 5 bases, the J end by 7 bases, with 20 bases between. The CDR3 runs 15 residues. This chain's CDR3 is CASSPSTAVTGTQYF. In nucleotides, the CDR3 is TGTGCCAGCAGTCCCTCGACGGCGGTAACAGGGACCCAGTACTTC.

The V and J genes are TRBV29-1 and TRBJ2-3; TRBD2 matches at 11 bases. Per germline, CDR1 SQVTM and CDR2 ANQGSEA. This CDR3 is 15 amino acids long. V was pared by 5 bases and J by 3 bases, with 7 bases of the junction left unmatched. The DNA for the CDR3 is TGCAGCGTTATGACTAGCGGGGCGGCGACAGATACGCAGTATTTT. This encodes CSVMTSGAATDTQYF.

This clone was seen only once. The chain has TRBV2 and TRBJ2-5; D is ambiguous. Germline V CDR1 and CDR2: SNHLY, FYNNEI. The germline V and J ends were trimmed by 8 bases and 4 bases, with 14 bases remaining between them. The CDR3 sequence is 13 residues long. The CDR3 DNA reads as TGTGCCAGCGCCCTAGTGCGGCGAGAGACCCAGTACTTC. Translation: CASALVRRETQYF.

The chain uses TRBV14 and TRBJ2-5; perhaps D is TRBD1 or TRBD2 (6 bases each). Per germline, CDR1 SGHDN and CDR2 FVKESK. Trimming stripped 0 bases from V and 3 bases from J, with 20 bases between. The CDR3 consists of 18 residues. The CDR3 is CASSQEARRYGGKETQYF. The CDR3 DNA reads as TGTGCCAGCAGCCAAGAGGCCCGGAGATACGGGGGCAAAGAGACCCAGTACTTC.

This clone appeared once. The chain is built from TRBV5-6 and TRBJ2-6; D is perhaps TRBD1 (6 bases). Germline CDR1 SGHDT, CDR2 YYEEEE. V was cut by 1 base and J by 0 bases, with 14 bases left in between. The CDR3 is made up of 18 amino acids. The CDR3 DNA sequence: TGTGCCAGCAGCTTGATACAGGGCCATCTCTCTGGGGCCAACGTCCTGACTTTC. It specifies CASSLIQGHLSGANVLTF.

This rearrangement joins TRBV11-3 to TRBJ2-3; no firm D call. Trimming pared 5 bases from V and 0 bases from J, leaving 9 bases between. Germline values: CDR1 SGHNT, CDR2 YENEEA. The CDR3 contains 14 residues. CDR3 in amino acids: CASSPRSSTDTQYF. The CDR3, as DNA: TGTGCCAGCAGCCCTCGAAGCAGCACAGATACGCAGTATTTT.

The chain has TRBV30 and TRBJ1-6; D is unresolved. From germline, CDR1 is GTSNPN and CDR2 SVGIG (reference sequence). This CDR3 region has 15 residues. The V gene lost 0 bases and the J gene lost 11 bases, with 17 bases spanning the gap. The CDR3 sequence: CAWSVSQPGRTPLHF. In DNA, the CDR3 is TGTGCCTGGAGTGTAAGCCAGCCCGGGCGTACACCCCTCCACTTT. Full variable domain (rest looked up from reference TRBV30 and TRBJ1-6): SQTIHQWPATLVQPVGSPLSLECTVEGTSNPNLYWYRQAAGRGLQLLFYSVGIGQISSEVPQNLSASRPQDRQFILSSKKLLLSDSGFYLCAWSVSQPGRTPLHFGNGTRLTVT.

The chain couples TRBV5-8 to TRBJ1-1; D call uncertain. V lost 4 bases to trimming and J lost 4 bases, with 14 bases between them. CDR3 size: 14 residues. CDR1 and CDR2 (germline): SGHTS, YDEGEE. Here the CDR3 reads CASSAILHSTEAFF. CDR3 DNA sequence: TGTGCCAGCAGCGCTATCTTACACAGCACTGAAGCTTTCTTT.

The V call is TRBV11-2, the J call TRBJ2-5, with 7 bases lining up with TRBD2. Germline CDR1 and CDR2: SGHAT and FQNNGV. J gave up 5 bases and V 5 bases, and 23 bases lay outside the gene matches. This CDR3 spans 19 amino acids. The CDR3 loop reads CASSPRAGRRRETGETQYF. CDR3 nucleotides: TGTGCCAGCAGCCCGAGAGCGGGGCGGCGACGGGAAACCGGGGAGACCCAGTACTTC.